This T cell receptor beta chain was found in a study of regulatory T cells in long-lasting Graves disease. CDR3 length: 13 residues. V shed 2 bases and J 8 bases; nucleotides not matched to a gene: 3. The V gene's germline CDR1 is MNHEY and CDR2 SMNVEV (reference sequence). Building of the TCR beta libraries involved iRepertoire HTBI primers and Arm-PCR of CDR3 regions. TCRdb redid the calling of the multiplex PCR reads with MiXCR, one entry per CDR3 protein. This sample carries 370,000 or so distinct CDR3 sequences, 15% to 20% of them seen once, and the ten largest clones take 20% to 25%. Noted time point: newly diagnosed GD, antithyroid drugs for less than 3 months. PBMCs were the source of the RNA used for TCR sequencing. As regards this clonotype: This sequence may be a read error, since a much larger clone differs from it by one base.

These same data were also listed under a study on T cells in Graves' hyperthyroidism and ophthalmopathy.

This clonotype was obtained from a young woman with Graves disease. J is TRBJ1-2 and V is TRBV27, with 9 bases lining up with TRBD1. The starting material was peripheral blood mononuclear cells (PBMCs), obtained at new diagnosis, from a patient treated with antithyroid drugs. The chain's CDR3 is CASSLGTGKGYTF. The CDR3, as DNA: TGTGCCAGCAGTTTAGGGACAGGGAAAGGCTACACCTTC.